These 31 T cell receptor beta chains originate from one sample sequenced in a study of technical replicates of blood from several donors. The repertoire was sequenced with immunoSEQ multiplex PCR; TCRdb's copy has only in-frame clones and lacks some. The data contain roughly 69,000 clones, less than 98% of them singletons. Sequenced: T cells isolated from PBMCs. The source of these receptors is a human donor in good health.

The rearrangement uses TRBV6-5 and TRBJ2-5, with 7 bases fitting TRBD2. Germline CDR1 MNHEY, CDR2 SVGAGI. The CDR3 runs 14 residues. The V gene end was trimmed by 0 bases and the J gene end by 3 bases; junction bases not matched to a gene: 1. The CDR3: CASSYSSGEETQYF. Here the CDR3 DNA reads TGTGCCAGCAGTTACTCGAGCGGGGAAGAGACCCAGTACTTC.

The CDR3 nucleotides read TGTGCCAGCAGCTTATACCAGGGGGCGCGAACCGGGGAGCTGTTTTTT. This codes for CASSLYQGARTGELFF. The J gene is TRBJ2-2, the V gene TRBV7-3; TRBD1 matches at 8 bases. This CDR3 has 16 residues. From germline, CDR1 is SGHTA and CDR2 FQGTGA. J was trimmed by 5 bases and V by 2 bases; bases with no gene match: 7.

The rearrangement joins TRBV30 to TRBJ1-1; possibly TRBD1 for D (5 bases). V lost 1 base, J lost 0 bases, and 12 bases lay in between. CDR3 length: 15 amino acids. The germline CDR1 and CDR2 sequences are GTSNPN and SVGIG (reference sequence). CDR3 in amino acids: CAWSAGGLMNTEAFF. CDR3 DNA sequence: TGTGCCTGGAGTGCTGGGGGGTTGATGAACACTGAAGCTTTCTTT.

The chain is built from TRBV6-4 and TRBJ2-1; TRBD2 matches at 11 bases. In germline, CDR1 is MRHNA, CDR2 SNTAGT. The CDR3 spans 15 residues. The V and J ends lost 5 bases and 0 bases, in that order; junction bases with no gene match: 0. The CDR3 DNA is TGTGCCAGCAGTACTAGCGGGAGCTCCTACAATGAGCAGTTCTTC. The encoded protein is CASSTSGSSYNEQFF.

The V call is TRBV19, the J call TRBJ1-1; TRBD1 matches at 7 bases. This CDR3 is built from 10 residues. The germline V gene has CDR1 LNHDA and CDR2 SQIVND (reference sequence). V gave up 6 bases and J gave up 9 bases; unmatched junction bases: 1. CDR3 nucleotide sequence: TGTGCCAGTAGAGGGGGCAAAGCTTTCTTT. Amino acids: CASRGGKAFF.

The V and J genes are TRBV23-1 and TRBJ2-7; 9 positions match TRBD1. TRBV23-1 is given ORF status, its function remaining uncertain. The ends lost 0 bases at V and 3 bases at J; junction bases unmatched: 6. The length of the CDR3 is 16 residues. The CDR3 loop is CASSQSRDREDYEQYF. The CDR3 nucleotides read TGCGCCAGCAGTCAATCGAGGGACAGGGAAGACTACGAGCAGTACTTC.

The rearrangement links TRBV5-1 to TRBJ2-1; maybe TRBD2 (6 bases). The CDR3 spans 15 residues. CDR1 SGHRS and CDR2 YFSETQ come from the germline V gene. The V gene lost 0 bases and the J gene lost 8 bases, with 15 bases spanning the gap. This CDR3 is CASSLAPFPGDEQFF. The CDR3 bases are TGCGCCAGCAGCTTGGCCCCATTCCCGGGAGATGAGCAGTTCTTC.

The chain links TRBV7-6 to TRBJ1-2; weak D call: TRBD1 (6 bases). V gave up 1 base and J gave up 4 bases, with 13 bases separating them. The CDR3 is made up of 15 amino acids. In germline, CDR1 is SGHVS, CDR2 FNYEAQ. This chain's CDR3 is CASSLGRGAIYGYTF. The CDR3 DNA sequence: TGTGCCAGCAGCTTAGGCCGGGGGGCGATCTATGGCTACACCTTC.

The chain combines TRBV6-5 with TRBJ1-1; no clear D gene. Germline lookup yields CDR1 MNHEY and CDR2 SVGAGI. V gave up 2 bases and J gave up 2 bases, with 12 bases separating them. The CDR3 runs to 15 residues. CDR3 sequence reads: CASSYDWGGNTEAFF. The CDR3 DNA reads as TGTGCCAGCAGTTACGACTGGGGAGGAAACACTGAAGCTTTCTTT.

This sequence joins TRBV21-1 and TRBJ2-7; the DNA was not compared with TRBD2, the D call given in the table. TRBV21-1 is listed as a pseudogene. The CDR3 has 13 amino acids. The CDR3 DNA is TGTGCCAGCACCCGTAGCGGAAGCTACGAGCAGTACTTC. Its translation: CASTRSGSYEQYF.

The J gene is TRBJ1-1, the V gene TRBV6-5; D may be TRBD1 (6 bases). The CDR3 has 14 amino acids. Germline V gives CDR1 MNHEY, CDR2 SVGAGI. Trimming stripped 1 base from V and 1 base from J, with 7 bases between. CDR3: CASSYLTGNTEAFF. CDR3 in DNA: TGTGCCAGCAGTTACTTGACAGGGAACACTGAAGCTTTCTTT.

This clone was counted a single time. CDR3 sequence: CASSRQGLTEAFF. The CDR3 DNA reads TGTGCCAGCAGTCGACAGGGGCTCACTGAAGCTTTCTTT. The chain joins TRBV28 to TRBJ1-1, with 8 positions matching TRBD1. V was pared by 5 bases and J by 4 bases, with 3 bases of the junction left unmatched. From germline, CDR1 is MDHEN and CDR2 SYDVKM. There are 13 residues in the CDR3.

V and J are TRBV11-3 and TRBJ2-7, with unresolved D. The V and J ends lost 1 base and 4 bases respectively, with 8 bases between them. The V gene's germline CDR1 is SGHNT and CDR2 YENEEA. There are 13 residues in the CDR3. The CDR3 DNA reads as TGTGCCAGCAGCTTAGCCCCTACTTACGAGCAGTACTTC. Residues: CASSLAPTYEQYF.

The chain couples TRBV29-1 to TRBJ1-2, with 8 bases that match TRBD1. Germline CDR1 is SQVTM and CDR2 is ANQGSEA. The V gene end was trimmed by 3 bases and the J gene end by 2 bases; junction bases not matched to a gene: 8. The length of the CDR3 is 15 residues. In DNA form, the CDR3 reads TGCAGCGTTGATCCGGGTACAGGGGGAAACTATGGCTACACCTTC. It codes for CSVDPGTGGNYGYTF.

This sequence joins TRBV19 and TRBJ2-5; TRBD2 agrees at 9 bases. The germline CDR1 and CDR2 sequences are LNHDA and SQIVND (reference sequence). The CDR3 runs to 15 residues. V lost 4 bases to trimming and J lost 4 bases; unmatched junction nucleotides: 7. The CDR3 reads CASSTLAGITETQYF. As DNA, the CDR3 is TGTGCCAGTAGTACCCTAGCGGGAATTACAGAGACCCAGTACTTC. The full variable domain, rest sourced from reference TRBV19 and TRBJ2-5, is DGGITQSPKYLFRKEGQNVTLSCEQNLNHDAMYWYRQDPGQGLRLIYYSQIVNDFQKGDIAEGYSVSREKKESFPLTVTSAQKNPTAFYLCASSTLAGITETQYFGPGTRLLVL.

DNA for the CDR3: TGTGCCAGCAGCCATCGACAGGGGGCGTACTTC. Translating gives CASSHRQGAYF. The chain has TRBV11-1 and TRBJ2-7, with 10 bases identical to TRBD1. V lost 5 bases and J lost 12; bases outside the gene matches: 4. This CDR3 is 11 amino acids long. CDR1 is SGHAT, CDR2 FQDESV, per germline (reference sequence). The full variable domain, its missing parts supplied by reference TRBV11-1 and TRBJ2-7, is EAEVAQSPRYKITEKSQAVAFWCDPISGHATLYWYRQILGQGPELLVQFQDESVVDDSQLPKDRFSAERLKGVDSTLKIQPAELGDSAMYLCASSHRQGAYFGPGTRLTVT.

The rearrangement joins TRBV29-1 to TRBJ2-5; no firm D call. Germline assignment: CDR1 SQVTM and CDR2 ANQGSEA. This CDR3 has 10 residues. V lost 5 bases and J 1 base, leaving 2 bases between the germline ends. CDR3 bases: TGCAGCGTTCTCCAAGAGACCCAGTACTTC. Its translation is CSVLQETQYF. The full variable domain, completed using reference TRBV29-1 and TRBJ2-5, is SAVISQKPSRDICQRGTSLTIQCQVDSQVTMMFWYRQQPGQSLTLIATANQGSEATYESGFVIDKFPISRPNLTFSTLTVSNMSPEDSSIYLCSVLQETQYFGPGTRLLVL.

V and J are TRBV28 and TRBJ1-2; tentatively, D is TRBD1 (6 bases). Trimming shortened V by 3 bases and J by 6 bases, and 11 bases separated the two germline ends. This CDR3 region has 13 residues. Germline lookup yields CDR1 MDHEN and CDR2 SYDVKM. For the CDR3, the DNA is TGTGCCAGCAGTTTCACAGGGAAGGATGGCTACACCTTC. It codes for CASSFTGKDGYTF.

The genes are TRBV18 and TRBJ1-5; 7 bases are shared with TRBD1. The junction had 4 bases not matched to a gene; V was cut back by 2 bases and J by 3 bases. Germline CDR1 is KGHSH and CDR2 is LQKENI. CDR3 length equals 15 residues. Written as DNA, the CDR3 is TGTGCCAGCTCACCAAGAGGGGGCTTCAATCAGCCCCAGCATTTT. Its translation is CASSPRGGFNQPQHF.

The rearrangement uses TRBV6-5 and TRBJ2-7, with 10 bases lining up with TRBD1. V shed 5 bases and J 2 bases; nucleotides not matched to a gene: 3. The CDR3 is 14 residues long. Germline CDR1 is MNHEY and CDR2 is SVGAGI. Written as DNA, the CDR3 is TGTGCCAGCAGTCCGGGACAGGGGACCTACGAGCAGTACTTC. It translates to CASSPGQGTYEQYF.

V and J are TRBV4-1 and TRBJ2-7, with 12 positions matching TRBD2. Germline lookup yields CDR1 MGHRA and CDR2 YSYEKL. The CDR3 spans 15 residues. V shed 4 bases and J 1 base; nucleotides not matched to a gene: 2. The CDR3 bases are TGCGCCAGCAGCCTACTAGCGGGAGGATCCTACGAGCAGTACTTC. As protein: CASSLLAGGSYEQYF.

The V gene is TRBV28, the J gene TRBJ1-1; TRBD1 matches at 10 bases. The V gene's germline CDR1 is MDHEN and CDR2 SYDVKM. J gave up 3 bases and V 6 bases, and 10 bases lay outside the gene matches. There are 16 residues in the CDR3. CDR3 residues: CASSPDRGQGYTEAFF. The CDR3, as DNA: TGTGCCAGCAGCCCTGACAGGGGGCAAGGCTACACTGAAGCTTTCTTT.

This sequence joins TRBV28 and TRBJ1-2; D is undetermined. The CDR3 consists of 13 residues. V lost 1 base and J 0 bases, leaving 3 bases between the germline ends. Germline CDR1 MDHEN, CDR2 SYDVKM. This CDR3 is CASSLLSNYGYTF. CDR3 DNA: TGTGCCAGCAGTTTATTATCTAACTATGGCTACACCTTC.

V and J are TRBV7-3 and TRBJ1-1, with TRBD1 identical over 7 bases. Trimming cost V 5 bases and J 1 base; bases outside gene matches: 4. CDR3 length: 14 residues. CDR1 is SGHTA and CDR2 is FQGTGA in the germline V gene. DNA of the CDR3: TGTGCCAGCAGCCGAGACAGGGCGAACACTGAAGCTTTCTTT. The encoded protein is CASSRDRANTEAFF.

The chain combines TRBV6-1 with TRBJ1-1, with no clear D. The germline CDR1 and CDR2 sequences are MNHNS and SASEGT. V lost 7 bases to trimming and J lost 3 bases, with 15 bases between them. CDR3 length: 14 amino acids. CDR3 loop: CASKRVSGDTEAFF. The CDR3 DNA is TGTGCCAGCAAAAGGGTCTCCGGGGACACTGAAGCTTTCTTT.

The gene calls are TRBV5-1 and TRBJ1-1, with a possible D match to TRBD1 (6 bases). CDR1 and CDR2 from the germline V gene are SGHRS and YFSETQ. Trimming left V 5 bases short and J 4 bases short, with 12 bases between. CDR3 length: 13 amino acids. The CDR3 sequence: CASREGVGTEAFF. DNA of the CDR3: TGCGCCAGCAGAGAGGGGGTGGGCACTGAAGCTTTCTTT.

The J gene is TRBJ1-2, the V gene TRBV11-1; tentatively, D is TRBD1 (6 bases). Trimming removed 4 bases at V and 8 bases at J, with 14 bases between. The CDR3 runs to 13 residues. CDR1 SGHAT and CDR2 FQDESV come from the germline V gene (reference sequence). The CDR3 loop reads CASSYEGGVGYTF. The CDR3, as DNA: TGTGCCAGCAGCTACGAAGGGGGAGTGGGCTACACCTTC.

This chain connects TRBV11-2 to TRBJ2-7; weak D call: TRBD2 (5 bases). Germline V gene data show CDR1 as SGHAT and CDR2 as FQNNGV. The V end lost 5 bases, the J end lost 3 bases, and 8 bases lay between the germline ends. This CDR3 has 12 amino acids. CDR3 sequence (DNA): TGTGCCAGCAGCCCCGGGAACTACGAGCAGTACTTC. This codes for CASSPGNYEQYF.

V is TRBV6-5 and J is TRBJ1-1; D possibly corresponds to TRBD1 (6 bases). V shed 4 bases and J shed 10 bases, with 10 bases lying between them. The germline V gene has CDR1 MNHEY and CDR2 SVGAGI. This CDR3 contains 11 residues. This chain's CDR3 is CASSLQGRAFF. CDR3 bases: TGTGCCAGCAGTTTACAGGGAAGAGCTTTCTTT.

The chain carries TRBV30 and TRBJ1-1; D is perhaps TRBD1 (5 bases). Germline lookup yields CDR1 GTSNPN and CDR2 SVGIG (reference sequence). The CDR3 runs to 13 residues. V dropped 2 bases and J dropped 4 bases, with 11 bases sitting between them. The DNA for the CDR3 is TGTGCCTGGAGTAGGGGACTCGGCACTGAAGCTTTCTTT. Its protein product is CAWSRGLGTEAFF.

The V and J genes are TRBV2 and TRBJ2-7; a weak D match, TRBD2 (6 bases). CDR1 and CDR2 from the germline V gene are SNHLY and FYNNEI. The V end was cut by 9 bases, the J end by 0 bases, with 9 bases between. This CDR3 has 12 amino acids. For the CDR3, the DNA is TGTGCCAGTGGCGGGGACTCCTACGAGCAGTACTTC. Translation gives CASGGDSYEQYF. The whole variable domain, filled in from reference TRBV2 and TRBJ2-7, reads EPEVTQTPSHQVTQMGQEVILRCVPISNHLYFYWYRQILGQKVEFLVSFYNNEISEKSEIFDDQFSVERPDGSNFTLKIRSTKLEDSAMYFCASGGDSYEQYFGPGTRLTVT.